This TCR beta chain originates from a study of Graves' ophthalmopathy and Graves' hyperthyroidism. This clonotype was recorded many times. Its antigen is not known. As the template, RNA transcripts were used to amplify TCR beta CDR3 regions. First-round RT-PCR employed HTBI primers, with a second-round multiplex PCR after it. TCRdb independently ran MiXCR on the multiplex PCR reads; one entry per CDR3 protein. The table shows a few hundred thousand distinct CDR3 sequences, with approximately 21% occurring only once. This CDR3 region has 13 residues. J lost 6 bases, V lost 3 bases, and 4 bases had no gene match. Germline loops: CDR1 DFQATT, CDR2 SNEGSKA (reference sequence). Uncontrolled infections, pregnancy, lactation or other autoimmune diseases led to patient exclusion. Regarding the study as a whole: The model flagged ophthalmopathy progression at approximately 66% sensitivity and about 72% specificity.

This TCR was recovered from a woman between 18 and 29 years old with stable Graves' hyperthyroidism. The chain has TRBV20-1 and TRBJ2-4; 8 nucleotides line up with TRBD2. The material sequenced was peripheral blood. In DNA, the CDR3 is TGCAGTGCTAGCCTCAGCGGGGGAAACATTCAGTACTTC. It encodes CSASLSGGNIQYF.